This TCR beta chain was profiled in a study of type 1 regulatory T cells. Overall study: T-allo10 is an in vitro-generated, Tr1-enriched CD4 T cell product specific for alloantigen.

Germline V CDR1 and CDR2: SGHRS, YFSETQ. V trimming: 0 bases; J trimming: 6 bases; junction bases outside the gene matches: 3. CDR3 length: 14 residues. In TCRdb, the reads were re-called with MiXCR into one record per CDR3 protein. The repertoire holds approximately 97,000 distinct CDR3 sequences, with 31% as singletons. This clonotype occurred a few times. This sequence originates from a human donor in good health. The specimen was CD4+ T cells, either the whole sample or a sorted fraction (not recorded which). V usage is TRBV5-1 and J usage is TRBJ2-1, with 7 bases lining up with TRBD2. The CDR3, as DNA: TGCGCCAGCAGCTTGGGACTAGCCGCCAATGAGCAGTTCTTC. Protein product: CASSLGLAANEQFF.